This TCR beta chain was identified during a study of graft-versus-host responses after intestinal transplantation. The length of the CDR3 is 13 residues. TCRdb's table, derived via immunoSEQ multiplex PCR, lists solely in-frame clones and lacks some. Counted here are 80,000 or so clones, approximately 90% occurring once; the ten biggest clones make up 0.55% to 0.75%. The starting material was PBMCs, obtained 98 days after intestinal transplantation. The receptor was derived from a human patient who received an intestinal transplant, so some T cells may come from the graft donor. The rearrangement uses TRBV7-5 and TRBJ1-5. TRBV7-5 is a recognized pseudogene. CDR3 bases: TGTGTCAGAAGCTTAAATTTAAATCAGCCCCAGCATTTT. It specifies CVRSLNLNQPQHF.